The 8 T cell receptor beta chains below come from one sample, sequenced in a study of cytomegalovirus exposure and HLA in healthy donors. PCR employed 60 Vbeta and 13 Jbeta primers. Sequencing used immunoSEQ multiplex PCR; TCRdb keeps in-frame clones, though not all of them. The sample has more than 85,000 clones; 60% to 85% are singletons. Sequences were obtained from PBMCs. These receptors came from a woman aged 60-70 years in good health and CMV-seropositive.

The chain has TRBV7-9 and TRBJ2-7; no definite D call. The germline V gene encodes CDR1 SEHNR and CDR2 FQNEAQ (reference sequence). This CDR3 spans 14 amino acids. V lost 3 bases to trimming and J lost 0 bases, with 9 bases between them. CDR3 DNA sequence: TGTGCCAGCAGCTTGATCTACAGCTCCTACGAGCAGTACTTC. The encoded protein is CASSLIYSSYEQYF.

This chain joins TRBV5-1 and TRBJ2-3, with 10 bases matching TRBD2. J gave up 5 bases and V 0 bases, and 6 bases lay outside the gene matches. This CDR3 comprises 16 residues. Germline CDR1 reads SGHRS; CDR2 reads YFSETQ. CDR3 nucleotides: TGCGCCAGCAGCTTGGAACTAGCGGGAAGAGGAGATACGCAGTATTTT. Translation gives CASSLELAGRGDTQYF.

In its sample, this clone was seen once. J is TRBJ2-1 and V is TRBV9, with a tentative D call TRBD1 (5 bases). This CDR3 is 15 amino acids long. V lost 2 bases to trimming and J lost 0 bases, with 9 bases between them. Germline V gene data show CDR1 as SGDLS and CDR2 as YYNGEE. CDR3 in DNA: TGTGCCAGCAGCGTCCAGGGTCCCTCCTACAATGAGCAGTTCTTC. Its protein product is CASSVQGPSYNEQFF.

The rearrangement uses TRBV6-1 and TRBJ1-1; TRBD1 is a possible D gene (6 bases). CDR1 MNHNS and CDR2 SASEGT come from the germline V gene. V lost 1 base and J 11 bases, leaving 8 bases between the germline ends. CDR3 size: 11 residues. The CDR3 DNA reads as TGTGCCAGCAGTGAAGTGAGGGGGGCTTTCTTT. Translating it yields CASSEVRGAFF.

Regarding this clone: A read error may produce the germline difference seen at one junction end. This rearrangement joins TRBV7-3 to TRBJ2-2, with 8 bases that match TRBD2. CDR1 and CDR2 (germline): SGHTA, FQGTGA. The length of the CDR3 is 15 residues. CDR3 sequence (DNA): TGTGCCAGCGGGGAGGAGCGGGAGAACGCCGGGGAGCTGTTTTTT. Its translation is CASGEERENAGELFF.

For the CDR3, the DNA is TGTGCCAGCAAGGGGGGGGAGCAGTACTTC. Translating it yields CASKGGEQYF. The chain is built from TRBV6-6 and TRBJ2-7; D is possibly TRBD2 (7 bases). V was pared by 7 bases and J by 7 bases, with 8 bases between. The CDR3 consists of 10 residues. Germline values: CDR1 MNHNY, CDR2 SVGAGI (reference sequence).

This clone showed up just once. The chain is built from TRBV7-2 and TRBJ2-5; D perhaps matches TRBD1 (5 bases). The CDR3 runs 15 residues. The V end was cut by 4 bases, the J end by 4 bases, with 16 bases between. Germline-derived CDR1 and CDR2 are SGHTA and FQGNSA. CDR3 DNA: TGTGCCAGCAGCTACGCGATGGCAGGGCGAGAGACCCAGTACTTC. It translates to CASSYAMAGRETQYF. The full variable domain, in which reference TRBV7-2 and TRBJ2-5 provide the parts outside the CDR3, is GAGVSQSPSNKVTEKGKDVELRCDPISGHTALYWYRQSLGQGLEFLIYFQGNSAPDKSGLPSDRFSAERTGGSVSTLTIQRTQQEDSAVYLCASSYAMAGRETQYFGPGTRLLVL.

The V and J genes are TRBV9 and TRBJ2-1; a possible D gene is TRBD2 (6 bases). Germline CDR1 SGDLS, CDR2 YYNGEE. Trimming cost V 4 bases and J 5 bases, with 22 bases left between them. CDR3 length: 17 residues. CDR3 sequence: CASSFRPGEVHDNEQFF. The CDR3 nucleotides are TGTGCCAGCAGCTTCCGGCCGGGGGAGGTTCATGACAATGAGCAGTTCTTC.